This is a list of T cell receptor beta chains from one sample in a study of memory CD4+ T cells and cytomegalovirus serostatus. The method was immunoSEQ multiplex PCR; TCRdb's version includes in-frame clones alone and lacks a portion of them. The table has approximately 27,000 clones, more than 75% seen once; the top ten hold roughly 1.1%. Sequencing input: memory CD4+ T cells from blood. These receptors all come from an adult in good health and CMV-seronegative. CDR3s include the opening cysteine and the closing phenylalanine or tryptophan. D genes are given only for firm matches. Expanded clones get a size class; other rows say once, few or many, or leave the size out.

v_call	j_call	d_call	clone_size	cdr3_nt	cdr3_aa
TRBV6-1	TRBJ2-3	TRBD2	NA	TGTGCCAGCAGTGGTGGGGGACTAGCGGGTGTTAGGAGCACAGATACGCAGTATTTT	CASSGGGLAGVRSTDTQYF
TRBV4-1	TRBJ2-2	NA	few	TGCGCCAGCAGCCAAATGGACATGGGGATGGCCGGGGAGCTGTTTTTT	CASSQMDMGMAGELFF
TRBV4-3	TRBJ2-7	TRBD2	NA	TGCGCCAGCAGCTTAGCGGGAGGGCCGGGGGAGCAGTACTTC	CASSLAGGPGEQYF
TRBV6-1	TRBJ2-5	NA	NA	TGTGCCAGCAGTGCACTTACCGGGACGAAAGAGACCCAGTACTTC	CASSALTGTKETQYF
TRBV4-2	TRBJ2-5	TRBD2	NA	TGTGCCAGCAGCCGAACTAGCGGGGGGGCCGGAGAGACCCAGTACTTC	CASSRTSGGAGETQYF
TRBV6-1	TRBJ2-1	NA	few	TGTGCCAGCAGTGACAGCCTTTATACGAGCTCCTACAATGAGCAGTTCTTC	CASSDSLYTSSYNEQFF
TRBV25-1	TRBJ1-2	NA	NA	TGTGCCAGCAGTGACAGGGTGCTCGGAGGCTACACCTTC	CASSDRVLGGYTF
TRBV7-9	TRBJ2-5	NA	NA	TGTGCCAGCAGCCAAGATCGGAGACAGGGAGGGCAAGAGACCCAGTACTTC	CASSQDRRQGGQETQYF
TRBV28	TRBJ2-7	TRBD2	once	TGTGCCAGCAGCCGCACTAGCGGGAGATACGAGCAGTACTTC	CASSRTSGRYEQYF
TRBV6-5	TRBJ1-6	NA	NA	TGTGCCAGCAGTTCTTTCAGGGAATCTTCACCCCTCCACTTT	CASSSFRESSPLHF
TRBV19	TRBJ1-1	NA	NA	TGTGCCAGCGCACCCCAGGGGACTGAAGCTTTCTTT	CASAPQGTEAFF
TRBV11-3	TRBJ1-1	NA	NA	TGTGCCAGCAGCTTAAACCGCTACACTGAAGCTTTCTTT	CASSLNRYTEAFF
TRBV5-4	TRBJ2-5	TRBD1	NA	TGTGCCAGCAGCGCACAGGGGGCAGGAGAGACCCAGTACTTC	CASSAQGAGETQYF
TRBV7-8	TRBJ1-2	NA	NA	TGTGCCAGCACGGTGAACGCTAACTATGGCTACACCTTC	CASTVNANYGYTF
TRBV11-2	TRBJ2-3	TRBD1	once	TGTGCCAGCAGCTTCACGACAGGGGTAGATACGCAGTATTTT	CASSFTTGVDTQYF
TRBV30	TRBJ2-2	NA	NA	TGTGCCTGGAGTGTTGGTATGCACGGGGAGCTGTTTTTT	CAWSVGMHGELFF
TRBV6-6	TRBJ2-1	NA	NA	TGTGCCAGCAGTACTCTAGCGAGAATGAGCAATGAGCAGTTCTTC	CASSTLARMSNEQFF
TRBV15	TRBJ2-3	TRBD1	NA	TGTGCCACCAGCAGAGATCAGGGACAGGGGGCAAATACGCAGTATTTT	CATSRDQGQGANTQYF
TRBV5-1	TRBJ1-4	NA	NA	TGCGCCAGCAGCTTGGGGCAGCCGGAGGAAAAACTGTTTTTT	CASSLGQPEEKLFF
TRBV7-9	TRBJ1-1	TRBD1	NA	TGTGCCGGCAGCCCCCGAACAGGGGACGCAACTGAAGCTTTCTTT	CAGSPRTGDATEAFF
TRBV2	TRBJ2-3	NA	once	TGTGCCAGCCAGACAGGCTTTAGAGATACGCAGTATTTT	CASQTGFRDTQYF
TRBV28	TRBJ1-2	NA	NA	TGTGCCAGCAGTTTGCGGGGGAACTATGGCTACACCTTC	CASSLRGNYGYTF
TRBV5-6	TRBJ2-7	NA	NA	TGTGCCAGCATCCTCACCGGGCCCCGCTACGAGCAGTACTTC	CASILTGPRYEQYF
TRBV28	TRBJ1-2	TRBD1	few	TGTGCCAGCAGTATGGGGGCGACAGGGGGCGTAGGAGGCTACACCTTC	CASSMGATGGVGGYTF
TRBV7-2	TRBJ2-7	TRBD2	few	TGTGCCAGCAGCTTAGCAAACCTGGGCTATCATGCGGGAGTCAGGTACGAGCAGTACTTC	CASSLANLGYHAGVRYEQYF
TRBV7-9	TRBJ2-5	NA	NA	TGTGCCAGCAGCCGAACTCAAGAGACCCAGTACTTC	CASSRTQETQYF
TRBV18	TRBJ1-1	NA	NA	TGTGCCAGCTCACCGGTAAGGAGTGGGTTAAACACTGAAGCTTTCTTT	CASSPVRSGLNTEAFF
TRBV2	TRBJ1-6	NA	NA	TGTGCCAGCAGTTCGTACATCACAAATAATTCACCCCTCCACTTT	CASSSYITNNSPLHF
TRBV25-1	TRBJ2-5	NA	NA	TGTGCCAGCAGCCCAAGGACGGGCCAAGAGACCCAGTACTTC	CASSPRTGQETQYF
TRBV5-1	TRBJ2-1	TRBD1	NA	TGCGCCAGCAGCTCTTCAGGGGGCTCCTACAATGAGCAGTTCTTC	CASSSSGGSYNEQFF
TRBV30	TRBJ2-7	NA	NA	TGTGCCTGGATGCACCCCTCCAAACAGGGTTTGAAGTACTTC	CAWMHPSKQGLKYF
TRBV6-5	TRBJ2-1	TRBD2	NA	TGTGCCAGCAGTTATACGACTAGCGGATCCTACAATGAGCAGTTCTTC	CASSYTTSGSYNEQFF
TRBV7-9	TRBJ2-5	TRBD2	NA	TGTGCCAGCAGCTCCCTCACTAGCGGGGCTATCCAAGAGACCCAGTACTTC	CASSSLTSGAIQETQYF
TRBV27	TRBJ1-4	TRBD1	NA	TGTGCCAGCAGTTTGATGCGAGGGACAGGGGGGGAAAAACTGTTTTTT	CASSLMRGTGGEKLFF
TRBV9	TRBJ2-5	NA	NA	TGTGCCAGCAGCGTAGAAACAGGGCGGGAAGAGACCCAGTACTTC	CASSVETGREETQYF
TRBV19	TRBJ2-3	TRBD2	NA	TGTGCCAGTAGTATAAATCGACTAGCGGGGGATTCGAGAGATACGCAGTATTTT	CASSINRLAGDSRDTQYF
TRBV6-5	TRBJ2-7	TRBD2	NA	TGTGCCAGCAGGGCACTGACTAGCGGGAGGTACGAGCAGTACTTC	CASRALTSGRYEQYF
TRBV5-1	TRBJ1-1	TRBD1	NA	TGCGCCAGCAGCTTGTCCCCGACAGGGGATAACACTGAAGCTTTCTTT	CASSLSPTGDNTEAFF
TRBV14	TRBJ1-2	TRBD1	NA	TGTGCCAGCAGCCAAGGACAGGGCTATGGCTACACCTTC	CASSQGQGYGYTF
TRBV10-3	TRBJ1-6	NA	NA	TGTGCCATCAGTCCCACAACAGGGACGAGAAATTCACCCCTCCACTTT	CAISPTTGTRNSPLHF
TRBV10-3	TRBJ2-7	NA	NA	TGTGCCATCAAGGCCAGCACCTACGAGCAGTACTTC	CAIKASTYEQYF
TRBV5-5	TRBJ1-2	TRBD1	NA	TGTGCCAGCAGCTTGGACAGGGGGGGCCATGGCTACACCTTC	CASSLDRGGHGYTF
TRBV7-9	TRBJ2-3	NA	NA	TGTGCCAGCAGCTTAGGAACAGTCTGGATGACAGATACGCAGTATTTT	CASSLGTVWMTDTQYF
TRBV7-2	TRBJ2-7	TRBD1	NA	TGTGCCAGCAGCTTGACAGGGCTCAACGAGCAGTACTTC	CASSLTGLNEQYF
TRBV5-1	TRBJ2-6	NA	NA	TGCGCCAGCAGCAAGGACAACCCTACACGGGGTATCTCTGGGGCCAACGTCCTGACTTTC	CASSKDNPTRGISGANVLTF
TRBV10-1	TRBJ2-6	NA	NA	TGCGCCAGCAGTGACGGACGGAACTCTGGGGCCAACGTCCTGACTTTC	CASSDGRNSGANVLTF